This T cell receptor beta chain was found in a study of blood T cells in healthy people across ages (dated by TCRdb to about 2015). In terms of the full investigation: In model experiments, roughly one uniquely barcoded TCR beta cDNA molecule per two T cells was captured by template switching. Donors of different ages were randomly distributed across sequencing lanes to avoid experimental bias. The study measured age-related changes in TCR beta repertoire diversity using deep sequencing normalized with unique cDNA molecular identifiers. Two additional independent replicas of 1 million unique cDNA reads from the same blood draw were analyzed for two donors (one aged 18 to 29 and one aged 80 or older). The donors were divided into four age groups: young (average roughly 15 years), middle-aged (roughly 40), aged (about 61) and long-lived (about 79). What the research found in general, with its limitations: Estimates of total diversity from one million sequenced T cells were regarded as lower bounds and underestimates. Conclusive comparison of naive and antigen-experienced compartments was prevented by the profiling of bulk unsorted PBMCs. Because the CMV infection status of the donors was unknown, age-related changes in expanded clonotypes may potentially have been confounded. There was a strong correlation between observed TCR beta diversity and the percentage of naive T cells measured by flow cytometry. As age increased, observed TCR beta diversity per million T cells dropped in a roughly linear way, and a significant reduction was already evident by age around 41. Compared with the aged group, more naive CD4+ T cells, fewer expanded clones and increased TCR diversity were shown by the long-lived group, suggesting age selection.

The roughly 37 donors, aged 6 to 90 years, were systemically healthy Caucasian individuals from Russia. Each donor gave 8 to 10 milliliters of peripheral blood, drawn into EDTA-treated Vacutainer tubes. Ficoll-Paque density-gradient centrifugation was used to isolate PBMCs, with at least 6.5 million per sample. Total RNA was extracted from PBMCs with Trizol reagent, with at least 6 micrograms obtained per sample. The percentages of naive CD45RAhigh/CD27high T cells were determined by flow cytometry on a PBMC aliquot from every donor. In the case of this clonotype: It lacks a known antigen. No base qualities exist here, and no much larger clone lies one base off it.

Libraries were made using 5' RACE. The instrument given in TCRdb is Illumina HiSeq 2500. A second PCR of about 6 to 11 cycles was performed with a sample-barcoded 5' primer and a J-beta primer mix. A template-switch 5' adaptor carrying 12 random nucleotides introduced a unique molecular identifier onto each TCR beta cDNA molecule. Each sample yielded at least 3 million CDR3-containing paired-end reads. All of the RNA was converted into first-strand cDNA using the Mint cDNA synthesis kit, with a TRBC-specific oligonucleotide serving as the primer. Following uracil-DNA glycosylase treatment, a first 18-cycle PCR with universal primers M1SS and BC2_uni_R was performed on all cDNA. As for the original processing: For normalization, 1 million high-quality reads were randomly selected from each sample, with every read carrying a distinct molecular identifier. Instead of being binned into consensus sequences, reads with shared molecular identifiers were discarded. CDR3 identification, clonotype clustering and error correction used MiTCR with a Q25 quality threshold and the strictest error-elimination algorithm. A nonparametric unseen species model with Euler transformation was used to estimate lower-bound total TCR beta diversity. The public reads were reanalyzed by TCRdb: fastp trimming at Q25, MiXCR alignment, in-frame beta chains only. Rows with a matching CDR3 protein are joined into one entry that keeps the most common DNA and genes. TCRdb, rather than the study authors, made the V and J calls. The sample table holds around 1,500,000 distinct CDR3 sequences, of which roughly 45% were seen once. Roughly 8.2% of the sample comes from the top ten.

This TCR was sampled from a woman in her late teens or twenties in good health. Sequenced material: blood.

The CDR3 region reads CASSLSGPLHF. The nucleotide sequence is TGTGCCAGCAGCCTAAGCGGTCCACTCCACTTT. The chain joins TRBV7-2 to TRBJ1-6, with the D gene not confidently named. The CDR3, from cysteine to phenylalanine, totals 11 residues. Just the 33-base CDR3 DNA is kept, in frame starting at base 1. Trimming at the junction amounts to 5 bases on V and 16 bases on J, and the germline ends lie 12 bases apart. CDR1 and CDR2 are drawn from the germline V gene: SGHTA, FQGNSA.